This T cell receptor beta chain was sequenced for a study of T cell clonality in common variable immunodeficiency. General observations from the study: Links between repertoire features and CVID complications were heterogeneity-limited. What drives increased CVID clonality needs T cell subpopulation sequencing. CVID subjects shared fewer TCRbeta clones than healthy controls did. In common variable immunodeficiency, TCR beta chains reportedly carried fewer deletions and N-nucleotide insertions.

Sequenced by immunoSEQ multiplex PCR; TCRdb stores in-frame clones only, minus some. The specimen gives fewer than 35,000 clones without singletons; the ten biggest hold around 5.9%. CVID subjects were neither ill nor on immunomodulatory or immunosuppressive medication at sampling. On this clone itself: Its antigen remains unidentified. The CDR3 is cut off 3 residues early in the read; its end comes from the germline J gene.

CDR1 SGHVS and CDR2 FNYEAQ come from the germline V gene. V shed 5 bases and J 2 bases; nucleotides not matched to a gene: 8. This CDR3 is built from 15 residues. This clonotype was obtained from a human donor with common variable immunodeficiency. The gene calls are TRBV7-6 and TRBJ2-7, with 8 bases that match TRBD1. Source material: peripheral blood mononuclear cells. The DNA read from the CDR3 is TGTGCCAGCAGCCCCCCGGGACAGGCACCCTACGAG. Protein sequence: CASSPPGQAPYE. The CDR3 in its entirety is CASSPPGQAPYEQYF.